This TCR beta chain was identified in a study of Ad26.COV2.S vaccination and SARS-CoV-2 variants. General study results and limits: Substantial response breadth was reportedly seen for spike-specific CD8+ and CD4+ T cells after vaccination.

Only in-frame clones appear in the TCRdb table, and some are missing; sequencing was by immunoSEQ multiplex PCR. This repertoire shows hundreds of thousands of clones, 88% found once; its top ten account for 6.4%. This clone was counted only a few times. What it binds is unknown. The CDR3 covers 15 residues. The V end lost 3 bases, the J end lost 6 bases, and 20 bases lay between the germline ends. CDR1 is GTSNPN and CDR2 is SVGIG in the germline V gene (reference sequence). Treatment in this sample: around 19 received Ad26.COV2.S at low or high dose, single or two shots; 5 received placebo; per-sample allocation not given. Sampling was performed 63 days after the first vaccine or placebo injection.

The chain uses TRBV30 and TRBJ1-2; D is unclear. This clonotype originated in a person aged 18-60 years who received the Ad26.COV2.S COVID-19 vaccine or a placebo. Material: peripheral blood, obtained in a trial of Ad26.COV2.S vaccine versus placebo. The CDR3 coding sequence is TGTGCCTGGAGCCGATTGGATAACCCAAATAATGGCTACACCTTC. This translates into CAWSRLDNPNNGYTF.